The T cell receptor beta chain described here comes from a study of T cell responses to AZD1222 COVID-19 vaccine. General study results and limits: White British people made up most donors, females outnumbered males, and clonal diversity was possibly underestimated. Only after the peak T cell response were repertoires sampled.

The CDR3 spans 13 residues. Germline CDR1 reads MNHEY; CDR2 reads SVGAGI. Trimming took off 8 bases at V and 4 bases at J, with 12 bases between the two ends. TCRdb's table, derived via immunoSEQ multiplex PCR, lists solely in-frame clones and lacks some. The sample has under 150,000 clones. As regards this clone: The antigen remains unidentified.

The V call is TRBV6-5, the J call TRBJ1-5; D gene uncertain. The origin of this receptor is an adult in good health. The sequenced sample consisted of peripheral blood. This CDR3 reads CASSPRENQPQHF. The CDR3 DNA reads as TGTGCCAGCTCCCCCCGGGAGAATCAGCCCCAGCATTTT.